This TCR beta chain was obtained from a study of shared T cell receptors in the human thymus. Produced via immunoSEQ multiplex PCR; TCRdb's table is partial and in-frame only. The table lists more than 550,000 clones, approximately 87% of them singletons. There are 16 residues in the CDR3. V shed 8 bases and J 2 bases; nucleotides not matched to a gene: 15. The germline gives CDR1 SNHLY, CDR2 FYNNEI. The data were also submitted as part of a second study, on human thymus T cells. This second study notes: During corrective heart surgery, resections were taken, and the thymus tissue came from them.

Sequencing was carried out using thymocytes. The V gene is TRBV2, the J gene TRBJ2-7, with 7 bases fitting TRBD1. The receptor was derived from a boy in the first two years of life with a congenital heart defect. As DNA, the CDR3 is TGTGCCAGCCGAAGGGAAGACAGGGAATATGCCTACGAGCAGTACTTC. This translates into CASRREDREYAYEQYF.